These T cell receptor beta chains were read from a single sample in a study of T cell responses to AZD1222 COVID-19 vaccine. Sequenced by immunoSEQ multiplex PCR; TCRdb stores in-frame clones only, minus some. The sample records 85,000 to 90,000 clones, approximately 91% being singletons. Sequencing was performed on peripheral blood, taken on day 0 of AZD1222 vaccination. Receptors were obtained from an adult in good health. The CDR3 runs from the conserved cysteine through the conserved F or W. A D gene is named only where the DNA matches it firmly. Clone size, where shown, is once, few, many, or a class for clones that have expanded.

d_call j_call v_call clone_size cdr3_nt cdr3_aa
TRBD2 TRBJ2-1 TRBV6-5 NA TGTGCCAGCAGTTCACCGGGACTAGCGGCCAATGAGCAGTTCTTC CASSSPGLAANEQFF
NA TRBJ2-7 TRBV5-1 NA TGCGCCAGCAGCTTGGGCATAACCACCTACGAGCAGTACTTC CASSLGITTYEQYF
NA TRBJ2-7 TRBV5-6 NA TGTGCCAGCAGCTTCCAGGGTACCTACGAGCAGTACTTC CASSFQGTYEQYF
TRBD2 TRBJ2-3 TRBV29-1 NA TGCAGCGTACGACCGGGACTAGCGGGAGACACAGATACGCAGTATTTT CSVRPGLAGDTDTQYF
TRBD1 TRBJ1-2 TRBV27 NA TGTGCCAGCAGTAGACAGGGCGTCGATGGCTACACCTTC CASSRQGVDGYTF
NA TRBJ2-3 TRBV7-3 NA TGTGCCAGCAGCTTACGTGGGGGCAGCACAGATACGCAGTATTTT CASSLRGGSTDTQYF
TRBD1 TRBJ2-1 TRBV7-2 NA TGTGCCAGCAGCTTAGCGGGACAGGGTAGAAATGAGCAGTTCTTC CASSLAGQGRNEQFF
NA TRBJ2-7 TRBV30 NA TGTGCCTGGAGTACCTGCTCCCCACCAACCTACGAGCAGTACTTC CAWSTCSPPTYEQYF
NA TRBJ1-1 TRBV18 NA TGTGCCAGCTCGCCCGGAGCACCGAACACTGAAGCTTTCTTT CASSPGAPNTEAFF
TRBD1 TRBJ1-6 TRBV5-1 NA TGCGCCAGCTCGGGACAGGGGGATTCACCCCTCCACTTT CASSGQGDSPLHF
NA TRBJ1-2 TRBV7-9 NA TGTGCCAGCAGCGCATTGGGACGGAACTATGGCTACACCTTC CASSALGRNYGYTF
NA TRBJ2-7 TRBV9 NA TGTGCCAGCAGCGTAGGAGGAGTGGTCGGCTACGAGCAGTACTTC CASSVGGVVGYEQYF
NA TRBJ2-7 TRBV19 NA TGTGCCAGTTCCGGGGCAATTAACTCCTACGAGCAGTACTTC CASSGAINSYEQYF
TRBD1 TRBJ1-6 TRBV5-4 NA TGTGCCAGCAGCTTCCCCGGGACAGGGGCTGGTTCACCCCTCCACTTT CASSFPGTGAGSPLHF
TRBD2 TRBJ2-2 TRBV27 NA TGTGCCAGCACCCTAGCGGGAGGTCCGAACACCGGGGAGCTGTTTTTT CASTLAGGPNTGELFF
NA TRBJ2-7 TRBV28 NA TGTGCCAGCAGTAGGCCCGGGACATTCTCCTACGAGCAGTACTTC CASSRPGTFSYEQYF
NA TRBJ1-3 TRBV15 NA TGTGCCACCAGCAGGACGAAAGCTGGAAACACCATATATTTT CATSRTKAGNTIYF
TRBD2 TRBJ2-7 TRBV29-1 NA TGCAGCGTTCTTGGGACTAGCGGTTACGAGCAGTACTTC CSVLGTSGYEQYF
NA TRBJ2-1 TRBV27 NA TGTGCCAGCAGTCCACTTGTAGGGATTTACCACAATGAGCAGTTCTTC CASSPLVGIYHNEQFF
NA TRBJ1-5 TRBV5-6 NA TGTGCCAGCAGCTTGGGCGAACAGCCCCAGCATTTT CASSLGEQPQHF
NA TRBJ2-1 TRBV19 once TGTGCCAGTAGTGCCCGGACTCGCGTCGATGAGCAGTTCTTC CASSARTRVDEQFF
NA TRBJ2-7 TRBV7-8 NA TGTGCCAGCAGCTTAGCACACAGAGCCTACGAGCAGTACTTC CASSLAHRAYEQYF
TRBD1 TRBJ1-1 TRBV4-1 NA TGCGCCAGCAGCCAAGAGAATCCAGGGGGCCTCGCTGAAGCTTTCTTT CASSQENPGGLAEAFF
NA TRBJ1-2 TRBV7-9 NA TGTGCCAGCAGTTCTACAGGGCCTGGCGATGGCTACACCTTC CASSSTGPGDGYTF
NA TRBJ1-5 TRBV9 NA TGTGCCAGCAGCGTAGCGGGGAATCAGCCCCAGCATTTT CASSVAGNQPQHF
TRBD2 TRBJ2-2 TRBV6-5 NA TGTGCCAGCAGTTATCGACTAGCGGGAGGAGGGGAGCTGTTTTTT CASSYRLAGGGELFF
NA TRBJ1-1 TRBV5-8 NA TGTGCCAGCAGACTCAGGGACGTGAACACTGAAGCTTTCTTT CASRLRDVNTEAFF
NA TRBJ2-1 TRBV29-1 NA TGCAGCGCGGACCCCTTGGGGGGTGAGCAGTTCTTC CSADPLGGEQFF
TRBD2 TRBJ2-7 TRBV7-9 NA TGTGCCAGCAGCTTTGGGACTAGCGGGGGCTACGAGCAGTACTTC CASSFGTSGGYEQYF
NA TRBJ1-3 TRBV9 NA TGTGCCAGCAGCTCTGGGGGAAAGACTGGAAACACCATATATTTT CASSSGGKTGNTIYF
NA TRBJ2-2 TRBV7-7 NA TGTGCTAGCAGCCTAGGGGCGAACACCGGGGAGCTGTTTTTT CASSLGANTGELFF
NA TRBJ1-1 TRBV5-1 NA TGCGCCAGCAGCTTGGCTGGGATAAACACTGAAGCTTTCTTT CASSLAGINTEAFF
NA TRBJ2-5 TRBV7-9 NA TGTGCCAGCAGCCCGGACGGGCAACTGGGGGAGACCCAGTACTTC CASSPDGQLGETQYF
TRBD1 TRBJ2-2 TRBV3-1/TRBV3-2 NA TGTGCCAGCAGCTATACAGGGGGCGCATCCGGGGAGCTGTTTTTT CASSYTGGASGELFF
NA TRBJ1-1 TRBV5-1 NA TGCGCCAGCAGTCGAGGGCGAGGGGTGGGTGAAGCTTTCTTT CASSRGRGVGEAFF
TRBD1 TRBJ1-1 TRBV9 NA TGTGCCAGCAGCGTAGCCCAGGGGGGTGACACTGAAGCTTTCTTT CASSVAQGGDTEAFF
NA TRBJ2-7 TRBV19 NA TGTGCCAGTAGTATAGGTGGAGGCGAATCCTACGAGCAGTACTTC CASSIGGGESYEQYF
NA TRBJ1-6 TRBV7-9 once TGTGCCAGCAGCACGCAAGAGGACAGTCCCCTCCACTTT CASSTQEDSPLHF
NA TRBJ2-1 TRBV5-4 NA TGTGCCAGCAGCTTGTCCTCGGGTGAGCAGTTCTTC CASSLSSGEQFF
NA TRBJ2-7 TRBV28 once TGTGCCAGCAGTGACAGAGCCTACGAGCAGTACTTC CASSDRAYEQYF
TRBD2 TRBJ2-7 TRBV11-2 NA TGTGCCAGCAGCTTACGGACTAGCGGGAGTTTCGAGCAGTACTTC CASSLRTSGSFEQYF
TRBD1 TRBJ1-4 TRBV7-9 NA TGTGCCAGCAGCCTATCCGGGACAGGGGTGGGGGAAAAACTGTTTTTT CASSLSGTGVGEKLFF
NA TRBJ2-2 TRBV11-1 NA TGTGCCAGCAGCCTCCCTTACACCGGGGAGCTGTTTTTT CASSLPYTGELFF
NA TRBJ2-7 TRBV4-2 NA TGTGCCAGCAGCCAATCTACATCCGGCGAGCAGTACTTC CASSQSTSGEQYF
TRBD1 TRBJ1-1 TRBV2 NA TGTGCCAGCAATACCGGGACAGGGAACACTGAAGCTTTCTTT CASNTGTGNTEAFF
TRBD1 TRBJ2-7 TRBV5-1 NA TGCGCCAGCAGCCCGGGACAGGGGAACAACGAGCAGTACTTC CASSPGQGNNEQYF
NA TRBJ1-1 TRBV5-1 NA TGCGCCAGCAGCGATGGACCGAACACTGAAGCTTTCTTT CASSDGPNTEAFF
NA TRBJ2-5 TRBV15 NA TGTGCCACCAGCAGAGGGGACGGGGGTAAAGAGACCCAGTACTTC CATSRGDGGKETQYF
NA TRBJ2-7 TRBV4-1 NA TGCGCCAGCAGCCAACAGAGTTCGCCGCCGGGACACTACGAGCAGTACTTC CASSQQSSPPGHYEQYF
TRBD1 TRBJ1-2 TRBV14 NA TGTGCCAGCAGCCAAGGTTTCGGGACAGGCGAGAACTACACCTTC CASSQGFGTGENYTF
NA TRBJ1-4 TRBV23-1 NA TGCGCCAGCATCCCGAGGGAGTTTGCAACTAATGAAAAACTGTTTTTT CASIPREFATNEKLFF
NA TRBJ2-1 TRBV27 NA TGTGCCAGCAGTTTACAGATTCGGGCGGGGTCGTCTTATGAGCAGTTCTTC CASSLQIRAGSSYEQFF
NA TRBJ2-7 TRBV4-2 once TGTGCCAGCAGCCAAGCCGCCCGGCTAGACATGATTCTCCGGGAGCAGTACTTC CASSQAARLDMILREQYF